The 27 T cell receptor beta chains below were found in one sample sequenced in a study of shared clonotypes between healthy human individuals. Profiling relied on immunoSEQ multiplex PCR, and the TCRdb table lists in-frame clones only, not all of them. The repertoire includes around 100,000 clones, about 72% of them detected once, and approximately 24% sits in the top ten. Sample: memory CD8+ T cells sorted from blood. Subset given: CD45RO+ cells pooled with CCR7-negative TemRA cells. The receptor set was obtained from a woman in her 30s in good health.

Comment on this clone: Other DNA sequences in this sample translate to the same CDR3. V is TRBV6-4 and J is TRBJ2-2; D may match TRBD1 or TRBD2 (6 bases each). Trimming took 4 bases from V and 3 from J, leaving 9 bases between them. Germline CDR1 MRHNA, CDR2 SNTAGT. The CDR3 is made up of 14 amino acids. In nucleotides, the CDR3 is TGTGCCAGCAGTGCCGGGGGCGACACCGGGGAGCTGTTTTTT. It is translated as CASSAGGDTGELFF.

The V gene is TRBV28, the J gene TRBJ2-7, with D unclear. Germline CDR1 and CDR2: MDHEN and SYDVKM. V lost 2 bases to trimming and J lost 2 bases, with 10 bases between them. This CDR3 has 14 amino acids. The CDR3 sequence is CASSLRQGTYEQYF. The CDR3 DNA reads as TGTGCCAGCAGTTTAAGACAAGGGACCTACGAGCAGTACTTC.

The CDR3, as DNA: TGTGCCAGCAGCTTAAGGCTAGCGGGAGGGCCTGGGACAGATACGCAGTATTTT. It is translated as CASSLRLAGGPGTDTQYF. This chain uses TRBV7-6 with TRBJ2-3; 12 nucleotides line up with TRBD2. J gave up 3 bases and V 2 bases, and 9 bases lay outside the gene matches. The germline V gene encodes CDR1 SGHVS and CDR2 FNYEAQ. The CDR3 is made up of 18 amino acids.

The chain combines TRBV25-1 with TRBJ2-1; tentative D call: TRBD2 (6 bases). This CDR3 contains 15 residues. Trimming removed 2 bases at V and 6 bases at J, with 14 bases between. CDR1 MGHDK and CDR2 SYGVNS come from the germline V gene. The CDR3 bases are TGTGCCAGCAGTGAACGGCGGGGAATAGGCAATGAGCAGTTCTTC. This codes for CASSERRGIGNEQFF. Together with reference TRBV25-1 and TRBJ2-1, the CDR3 gives the full variable domain: EADIYQTPRYLVIGTGKKITLECSQTMGHDKMYWYQQDPGMELHLIHYSYGVNSTEKGDLSSESTVSRIRTEHFPLTLESARPSHTSQYLCASSERRGIGNEQFFGPGTRLTVL.

The chain uses TRBV28 and TRBJ2-7; TRBD1 aligns across 9 bases. The CDR3 covers 15 residues. Trimming took 5 bases from V and 5 from J; bases not matched to a gene: 10. Germline lookup yields CDR1 MDHEN and CDR2 SYDVKM. The CDR3 spells CASSPDRDRADEQYF. The CDR3 region has the DNA TGTGCCAGCAGTCCCGACCGGGACAGGGCCGACGAGCAGTACTTC.

This clone is a singleton in its sample. The rearrangement uses TRBV6-6 and TRBJ2-7; TRBD2 matches 9 bases. After removal of 8 bases from V and 3 bases from J, the junction contained 5 bases not matched to a gene. In germline, CDR1 is MNHNY, CDR2 SVGAGI (reference sequence). CDR3 length: 13 amino acids. CDR3 amino acids: CASAVAGDYEQYF. For the CDR3, the DNA is TGTGCCAGCGCAGTAGCGGGAGACTACGAGCAGTACTTC.

V gene TRBV9 combines with J gene TRBJ2-3, with TRBD2 matching 7 bases. V was pared by 3 bases and J by 0 bases, with 4 bases of the junction left unmatched. Germline V gene sequence: CDR1 SGDLS, CDR2 YYNGEE. The CDR3 extends over 15 amino acids. As DNA, the CDR3 is TGTGCCAGCAGCGCCGGGGGGTTTAGCACAGATACGCAGTATTTT. This sequence encodes CASSAGGFSTDTQYF.

In this sample, this clone turned up many times. The chain is built from TRBV25-1 and TRBJ1-5; 8 nucleotides agree with TRBD1. Losses at the gene ends were 6 bases for V and 0 bases for J; bases not matched to a gene: 1. The V gene's germline CDR1 is MGHDK and CDR2 SYGVNS. CDR3 length: 14 amino acids. CDR3 in DNA: TGTGCCAGCAGCCAGGGGGCTAGCAATCAGCCCCAGCATTTT. It codes for CASSQGASNQPQHF. Variable domain in full (rest from reference TRBV25-1 and TRBJ1-5): EADIYQTPRYLVIGTGKKITLECSQTMGHDKMYWYQQDPGMELHLIHYSYGVNSTEKGDLSSESTVSRIRTEHFPLTLESARPSHTSQYLCASSQGASNQPQHFGDGTRLSIL.

V and J are TRBV13 and TRBJ1-1, with D tentatively TRBD1 (6 bases). V gave up 2 bases and J gave up 5 bases, with 12 bases separating them. The CDR3 is 14 residues long. The V gene's germline CDR1 is PRHDT and CDR2 FYEKMQ (reference sequence). Here the CDR3 DNA reads TGTGCCAGCAGCTTATATCGCAGGGGAACTGAAGCTTTCTTT. Protein product: CASSLYRRGTEAFF.

As for this clone: At the DNA level, this CDR3 is encoded by other sequences in the same sample as well. V is TRBV7-9 and J is TRBJ2-7; 7 nucleotides agree with TRBD1. V gave up 3 bases and J gave up 3 bases; unmatched junction bases: 2. Germline V gives CDR1 SEHNR, CDR2 FQNEAQ (reference sequence). The CDR3 contains 13 residues. The CDR3 sequence: CASSFGDSYEQYF. DNA for the CDR3: TGTGCCAGCAGCTTTGGGGACAGCTACGAGCAGTACTTC.

Only one count was recorded for this clone. V gene TRBV28 combines with J gene TRBJ1-2, with 9 bases fitting TRBD1. Germline CDR1 reads MDHEN; CDR2 reads SYDVKM. The CDR3 contains 16 residues. With V trimmed by 2 bases and J by 3 bases, 7 bases remained unmatched. Here the CDR3 DNA reads TGTGCCAGCAGTTTAAACCTCCGGGACAGGGACTATGGCTACACCTTC. It specifies CASSLNLRDRDYGYTF.

The V gene is TRBV4-2, the J gene TRBJ2-3; 8 positions agree with TRBD2. The junction had 11 bases not matched to a gene; V was cut back by 5 bases and J by 4 bases. The germline CDR1 and CDR2 sequences are LGHNA and YNFKEQ. This CDR3 is built from 16 residues. The CDR3 sequence is CASSSTSGSGSDTQYF. DNA of the CDR3: TGTGCCAGCAGCTCAACTAGCGGATCAGGGTCAGATACGCAGTATTTT.

There are a few counts of this clone. The rearrangement joins TRBV2 to TRBJ1-1; no definite D call. Trimming removed 1 base at V and 2 bases at J, with 8 bases between. Germline values: CDR1 SNHLY, CDR2 FYNNEI. The CDR3 loop spans 14 amino acids. The CDR3 DNA is TGTGCCAGCAGTGAAGTAGTCAGTAACACTGAAGCTTTCTTT. It translates to CASSEVVSNTEAFF.

Ten or more counts support this clone. V usage is TRBV2 and J usage is TRBJ2-7; weak D call: TRBD1 (6 bases). CDR3 size: 13 residues. V lost 4 bases and J 4 bases, leaving 11 bases between the germline ends. CDR1 SNHLY and CDR2 FYNNEI come from the germline V gene. CDR3 DNA sequence: TGTGCCAGCAGTGGAAGGACAGAGTACGAGCAGTACTTC. Translating gives CASSGRTEYEQYF.

This clone has a count of ten or more. V is TRBV25-1 and J is TRBJ2-3, with D unclear. Germline V gene lookup returns CDR1 MGHDK and CDR2 SYGVNS. Trimming pared 3 bases from V and 4 bases from J, leaving 17 bases between. The CDR3 is 16 amino acids. CDR3 DNA: TGTGCCAGCAGTGATTCCCTCTCTCCCCACCCAGATACGCAGTATTTT. Its protein is CASSDSLSPHPDTQYF.

This clone has at least ten counts. The CDR3 sequence: CASSRRQGGVNTEAFF. As DNA, the CDR3 is TGTGCCAGCAGTCGTCGGCAAGGGGGCGTGAACACTGAAGCTTTCTTT. This sequence joins TRBV27 and TRBJ1-1, with 7 bases identical to TRBD1. Germline lookup yields CDR1 MNHEY and CDR2 SMNVEV (reference sequence). The CDR3 has 16 amino acids. The trim removed 5 bases at V and 0 bases at J, leaving 9 bases unmatched.

This clone was counted between two and nine times. The V call is TRBV15, the J call TRBJ1-2; perhaps TRBD1 as D (6 bases). V was cut by 7 bases and J by 6 bases, with 15 bases left in between. Germline V gives CDR1 LNHNV, CDR2 YYDKDF (reference sequence). The CDR3 totals 13 residues. DNA for the CDR3: TGTGCCACCACCTGGGCAGGGGACGATGGCTACACCTTC. Its protein is CATTWAGDDGYTF.

CDR3 nucleotide sequence: TGTGCCAGCAGCGAACGACCAAGAGACAGGGACAACTATGGCTACACCTTC. Translation: CASSERPRDRDNYGYTF. V gene TRBV9 combines with J gene TRBJ1-2; 7 positions agree with TRBD1. V was clipped by 3 bases and J by 2 bases; unmatched bases: 13. The CDR3 is made up of 17 amino acids. The germline V gene has CDR1 SGDLS and CDR2 YYNGEE.

The chain employs TRBV7-9 and TRBJ2-1; D gene uncertain. The germline V gene has CDR1 SEHNR and CDR2 FQNEAQ (reference sequence). Trimming removed 5 bases at V and 7 bases at J, with 12 bases between. CDR3 length: 13 residues. CDR3 sequence: CASSKPTTNEQFF. The CDR3 DNA reads as TGTGCCAGCAGCAAACCGACCACGAATGAGCAGTTCTTC.

The sample holds a few counts of this clone. The V and J genes are TRBV6-5 and TRBJ2-5; TRBD2 aligns across 11 bases. V was clipped by 5 bases and J by 1 base; unmatched bases: 3. This CDR3 is 15 amino acids long. Germline CDR1 MNHEY, CDR2 SVGAGI. The CDR3 DNA follows: TGTGCCAGCAGTATGGGGACTAGCGGCCAAGAGACCCAGTACTTC. Residues: CASSMGTSGQETQYF.

V gene TRBV6-1 combines with J gene TRBJ2-7; the D gene is possibly TRBD1 (6 bases). The germline V and J ends were trimmed by 8 bases and 5 bases, with 16 bases remaining between them. The CDR3 loop spans 13 amino acids. Germline lookup yields CDR1 MNHNS and CDR2 SASEGT. In DNA form, the CDR3 reads TGTGCCAGCGACGACAGGAACCTTAACGAGCAGTACTTC. Translated: CASDDRNLNEQYF.

The chain is built from TRBV6-4 and TRBJ2-3, with 11 bases identical to TRBD2. In germline, CDR1 is MRHNA, CDR2 SNTAGT. V lost 4 bases and J lost 2; bases outside the gene matches: 5. The CDR3 contains 16 residues. Written as DNA, the CDR3 is TGTGCCAGCAGTGCCGGGACTAGCGGTGACACAGATACGCAGTATTTT. Amino acid sequence: CASSAGTSGDTDTQYF.

This clone was seen a handful of times. The chain links TRBV19 to TRBJ1-5; the D gene is possibly TRBD1 (5 bases). The V end was cut by 0 bases, the J end by 3 bases, with 9 bases between. In germline, CDR1 is LNHDA, CDR2 SQIVND (reference sequence). The CDR3 spans 15 residues. This chain's CDR3 is CASSIDGTHNQPQHF. DNA for the CDR3: TGTGCCAGTAGTATAGACGGGACTCACAATCAGCCCCAGCATTTT.

This clone appeared once. V gene TRBV18 combines with J gene TRBJ1-1; the D gene is possibly TRBD1 (5 bases). The CDR3 consists of 18 residues. Trimming pared 6 bases from V and 1 base from J, leaving 24 bases between. Germline lookup yields CDR1 KGHSH and CDR2 LQKENI. Here the CDR3 reads CASSPRAPDGGKNTEAFF. CDR3 nucleotide sequence: TGTGCCAGCTCCCCCCGCGCCCCCGACGGGGGGAAGAACACTGAAGCTTTCTTT.

The chain joins TRBV2 to TRBJ2-7; 9 positions match TRBD2. CDR1 SNHLY and CDR2 FYNNEI come from the germline V gene. J gave up 0 bases and V 4 bases, and 10 bases lay outside the gene matches. The CDR3 covers 17 residues. The CDR3 sequence: CASSGPSGISSSYEQYF. CDR3 bases: TGTGCCAGCAGTGGGCCTAGCGGGATTTCGAGCTCCTACGAGCAGTACTTC.

This chain uses TRBV7-8 with TRBJ2-1; TRBD2 might be the D (5 bases). Trimming shortened V by 4 bases and J by 4 bases, and 11 bases separated the two germline ends. Germline CDR1 reads SGHVS; CDR2 reads FQNEAQ. This CDR3 region has 14 residues. The CDR3 DNA sequence: TGTGCCAGCAGCTCCGGACTGGTATACAATGAGCAGTTCTTC. Translating gives CASSSGLVYNEQFF.

This clone was counted a single time. The chain links TRBV20-1 to TRBJ1-5, with 8 bases aligning to TRBD1. The ends lost 6 bases at V and 9 bases at J; junction bases unmatched: 4. The length of the CDR3 is 11 residues. CDR1 is DFQATT and CDR2 is SNEGSKA in the germline V gene (reference sequence). DNA for the CDR3: TGCAGTGCAAACAGGGGGAGGCCCCAGCATTTT. It encodes CSANRGRPQHF.